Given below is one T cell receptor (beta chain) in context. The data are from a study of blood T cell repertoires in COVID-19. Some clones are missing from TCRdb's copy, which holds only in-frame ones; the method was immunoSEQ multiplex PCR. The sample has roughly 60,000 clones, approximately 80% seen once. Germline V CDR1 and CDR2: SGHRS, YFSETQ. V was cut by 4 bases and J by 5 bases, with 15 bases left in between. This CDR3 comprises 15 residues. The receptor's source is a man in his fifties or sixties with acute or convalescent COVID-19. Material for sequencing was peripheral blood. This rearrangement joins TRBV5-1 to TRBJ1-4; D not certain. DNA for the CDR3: TGCGCCAGCAGCCCAAGCGCCCCGGGGAATGAAAAACTGTTTTTT. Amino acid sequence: CASSPSAPGNEKLFF.